These T cell receptor beta chains were read from a single sample in a study of T cells in Graves' hyperthyroidism and ophthalmopathy. TCRdb processed the multiplex PCR reads anew with MiXCR; each CDR3 protein has one entry. In the table there are hundreds of thousands of distinct CDR3 sequences, 30% to 40% of which are singletons. Sample: blood. These receptors were taken from a woman aged 40 to 50 with Graves' hyperthyroidism. CDR3s include the opening cysteine and the closing phenylalanine or tryptophan. The D gene is left open where the match is weak. Only part of the rows carry a size: once, few, many, or a class if the clone is expanded.

J gene	D gene	clone size	V gene	CDR3 protein	CDR3 DNA
TRBJ2-3	-	-	TRBV5-1	CASSGVQRGTQYF	TGCGCCAGCAGCGGGGTACAGCGCGGTACGCAGTATTTT
TRBJ2-7	TRBD1	-	TRBV10-3	CAITPPTGGLYEQYF	TGTGCCATCACACCACCAACAGGGGGACTCTACGAGCAGTACTTC
TRBJ1-1	-	few	TRBV24-1	CATSDSTGTPTEAFF	TGTGCCACCAGTGATTCGACGGGAACCCCAACTGAAGCTTTCTTT
TRBJ1-1	-	few	TRBV5-6	CASSADSIMNTEAFF	TGTGCCAGCAGCGCCGACAGTATTATGAACACTGAAGCTTTCTTT
TRBJ2-6	TRBD1	-	TRBV10-3	CASSRDRGTARANVLTF	TGTGCCAGCAGCCGGGACAGGGGGACGGCTAGGGCCAACGTCCTGACTTTC
TRBJ2-2	-	many	TRBV2	CASSVVDFTTGELFF	TGTGCCAGCAGTGTCGTGGACTTTACAACCGGGGAGCTGTTTTTT
TRBJ1-4	-	many	TRBV19	CASSILQGDEKLFF	TGTGCCAGTAGTATTTTACAGGGTGACGAAAAACTGTTTTTT
TRBJ2-7	-	many	TRBV7-9	CASSTIRFHEQYF	TGTGCCAGCAGCACAATCCGGTTTCACGAGCAGTACTTC
TRBJ1-5	-	-	TRBV6-5	CASSPIITSQPQHF	TGTGCCAGCAGTCCTATTATCACTTCTCAGCCCCAGCATTTT
TRBJ2-2	-	many	TRBV10-3	CAISPGQGRRTGELFF	TGTGCCATCAGTCCCGGGCAGGGTCGAAGGACCGGGGAGCTGTTTTTT
TRBJ1-1	-	few	TRBV20-1	CSARGPGLGGTEAFF	TGCAGTGCTAGAGGGCCGGGTCTCGGAGGCACTGAAGCTTTCTTT
TRBJ1-1	TRBD1	-	TRBV6-5	CASSYRQGEAFF	TGTGCCAGCAGTTACCGACAGGGTGAAGCTTTCTTT
TRBJ1-3	-	few	TRBV4-3	CASSQDTYSSTGNTIYF	TGCGCCAGCAGCCAAGATACGTACTCGAGCACTGGAAACACCATATATTTT
TRBJ1-2	-	-	TRBV6-5	CASSYSTGVGGYTF	TGTGCCAGCAGTTACTCGACCGGGGTTGGGGGCTACACCTTC
TRBJ2-7	-	few	TRBV7-2	CASSLPAVSYEQYF	TGTGCCAGCAGCTTACCGGCAGTCTCCTACGAGCAGTACTTC
TRBJ2-2	-	many	TRBV7-9	CASSFLRDTGELFF	TGTGCCAGCAGTTTTCTCCGCGACACCGGGGAGCTGTTTTTT
TRBJ2-7	TRBD1	-	TRBV29-1	CSVEAGTGGREQYF	TGCAGCGTTGAAGCCGGGACAGGGGGTCGGGAGCAGTACTTC
TRBJ2-5	TRBD2	-	TRBV7-8	CASSRSLAGGAETQYF	TGTGCCAGCAGCCGCTCCCTAGCGGGGGGCGCAGAGACCCAGTACTTC
TRBJ2-7	TRBD2	-	TRBV4-3	CASSQGRLAEGSYEQYF	TGCGCCAGCAGCCAAGGACGGCTAGCGGAAGGGTCCTACGAGCAGTACTTC
TRBJ1-1	-	few	TRBV6-4	CASSDSSEGGQRKAFF	TGTGCCAGCAGTGACTCGAGTGAGGGCGGACAGAGGAAAGCTTTCTTT
TRBJ1-2	-	many	TRBV29-1	CSVESRILVGYTF	TGCAGCGTTGAGTCCAGGATCCTGGTTGGCTACACCTTC
TRBJ2-5	TRBD1	few	TRBV5-4	CASSLLGQGAFRETQYF	TGTGCCAGCAGCTTGCTGGGACAGGGGGCATTTCGAGAGACCCAGTACTTC
TRBJ2-7	-	few	TRBV6-5	CASSLVGPFEYEQYF	TGTGCCAGCAGTTTAGTCGGGCCCTTCGAGTACGAGCAGTACTTC
TRBJ2-5	TRBD1	-	TRBV6-1	CASSPEVAQGLQETQYF	TGTGCCAGCAGTCCTGAGGTGGCACAGGGGTTACAAGAGACCCAGTACTTC
TRBJ2-5	TRBD2	many	TRBV11-2	CASSLVGTTKTQYF	TGTGCCAGCAGCTTAGTCGGGACTACGAAGACCCAGTACTTC
TRBJ1-5	-	-	TRBV7-2	CASSLVKDIGQPQHF	TGTGCCAGCAGCTTAGTTAAGGACATTGGTCAGCCCCAGCATTTT
TRBJ2-5	-	few	TRBV6-5	CASSYSPSRVYETQYF	TGTGCCAGCAGTTACTCCCCGAGCAGGGTTTACGAGACCCAGTACTTC
TRBJ2-7	TRBD1	-	TRBV15	CATSSLLPGTGIKPAYEQYF	TGTGCCACCAGCAGTCTTCTACCCGGGACAGGGATCAAACCGGCCTACGAGCAGTACTTC
TRBJ2-5	-	-	TRBV29-1	CSSAPGISETQYF	TGCAGCTCAGCCCCGGGGATAAGTGAGACCCAGTACTTC
TRBJ1-4	-	few	TRBV12-3/TRBV12-4	CASSEWGGTNEKLFF	TGTGCCAGCAGTGAATGGGGGGGCACTAATGAAAAACTGTTTTTT
TRBJ1-2	-	-	TRBV25-1	CASSGTRGYGGYTF	TGTGCCAGCAGTGGGACGAGGGGCTACGGTGGCTACACCTTC
TRBJ1-6	-	-	TRBV28	CASSLGLPLHF	TGTGCCAGCAGTTTAGGCTTACCCCTCCACTTT
TRBJ2-5	-	many	TRBV24-1	CATSDLTNQETQYF	TGTGCCACCAGTGATTTGACAAACCAAGAGACCCAGTACTTC
TRBJ2-5	-	-	TRBV29-1	CSVARGTQYF	TGCAGCGTTGCCAGGGGGACCCAGTACTTC
TRBJ2-2	-	-	TRBV24-1	CASSTDGPTGELFF	TGTGCCAGCAGTACGGACGGACCGACCGGGGAGCTGTTTTTT
TRBJ2-7	TRBD2	-	TRBV29-1	CGVAATSGRDNEQYF	TGCGGCGTTGCCGCAACTAGCGGGAGGGATAACGAGCAGTACTTC
TRBJ1-2	TRBD1	-	TRBV6-5	CASSYGQGDYGYTF	TGTGCCAGCAGCTATGGACAGGGAGACTATGGCTACACCTTC
TRBJ2-5	TRBD2	-	TRBV6-5	CASSPLSPREMVKETQYF	TGTGCCAGCAGCCCCCTGAGTCCGCGGGAGATGGTGAAAGAGACCCAGTACTTC
TRBJ2-5	-	-	TRBV29-1	CSARGTPQETQYF	TGCAGCGCCCGCGGGACACCCCAAGAGACCCAGTACTTC
TRBJ2-2	-	-	TRBV14	CASSQDIAVLANTGELFF	TGTGCCAGCAGCCAAGATATAGCGGTACTCGCGAACACCGGGGAGCTGTTTTTT
TRBJ2-7	-	many	TRBV5-5	CASSLLTYEQYF	TGTGCCAGCAGCTTGCTCACCTACGAGCAGTACTTC
TRBJ1-5	-	-	TRBV6-1	CASSGRRTSMTPQHF	TGTGCCAGCAGTGGGAGACGGACCTCTATGACGCCCCAGCATTTT
TRBJ2-7	-	many	TRBV2	CASMGRLVVRVGEQYF	TGTGCCAGCATGGGTCGACTAGTAGTGCGGGTTGGCGAGCAGTACTTC
TRBJ1-4	TRBD1	-	TRBV7-2	CASSLGRTGVFEKLFF	TGTGCCAGCAGCTTAGGACGGACAGGGGTCTTCGAAAAACTGTTTTTT
TRBJ1-1	-	few	TRBV9	CASSRGESLNTEAFF	TGTGCCAGCAGCAGAGGGGAGAGTCTAAACACTGAAGCTTTCTTT
TRBJ2-3	TRBD2	few	TRBV7-2	CASSLGVAGGTDTQYF	TGTGCCAGCAGCTTAGGGGTAGCGGGAGGCACAGATACGCAGTATTTT
TRBJ2-7	TRBD2	-	TRBV6-5	CASSSFREGLYEQYF	TGTGCCAGCAGCTCCTTTCGGGAGGGCCTCTACGAGCAGTACTTC